The subject of this entry is one T cell receptor beta chain. These data belong to a study of blood T cells in healthy people across ages. Germline-derived CDR1 and CDR2 are SNHLY and FYNNEI. The CDR3 covers 17 residues. Trimming left V 2 bases short and J 6 bases short, with 21 bases between. A second PCR of roughly 7 to 11 cycles used a sample-barcoded 5' primer and a J-beta primer mix. Each cDNA molecule was tagged by a template-switch adaptor that had 12 random nucleotides. Using its own MiXCR run on the 5' RACE reads, TCRdb lists one record per CDR3 protein. The sample carries more than 700,000 distinct CDR3 sequences, about half recorded once.

The chain joins TRBV2 to TRBJ2-3; D gene uncertain. The specimen was blood. The receptor's source is a man aged 80 or over in good health. Here the CDR3 reads CASSEPTFGLFVDTQYF. The CDR3 nucleotides read TGTGCCAGCAGTGAACCAACCTTTGGTCTATTTGTGGATACGCAGTATTTT.